These 21 T cell receptor beta chains came from one sample sequenced in a study of CD8+ T cells in alopecia areata. Treatment meaning: oral pan-JAK inhibitor, 5-10 mg twice daily. RNA was isolated and reverse transcribed to cDNA, the sequencing template. The table came from immunoSEQ multiplex PCR; TCRdb's copy has only in-frame clones and leaves some out. Here the sample spans some 220,000 clones, 50% to 70% being singletons. Specimen: CD4+ T cells sorted from blood, collected at week 4, from a patient treated with tofacitinib. The receptors shown here come from a human donor with alopecia areata.

The gene calls are TRBV27 and TRBJ2-3; D may be TRBD1 or TRBD2 (5 bases each). The CDR3 runs to 14 residues. The germline gives CDR1 MNHEY, CDR2 SMNVEV (reference sequence). V was shortened by 6 bases and J by 4 bases, with 14 bases between the two germline ends. As DNA, the CDR3 is TGTGCCAGCAGATCCCCGGGGCGGGCAGATACGCAGTATTTT. Encoded protein: CASRSPGRADTQYF.

The gene calls are TRBV13 and TRBJ2-5; 11 bases agree with TRBD1. CDR3 length: 16 amino acids. Germline values: CDR1 PRHDT, CDR2 FYEKMQ (reference sequence). V lost 5 bases, J lost 5 bases, and 10 bases stayed unmatched. The CDR3 region has the DNA TGTGCCAGCAGCGAACGAAGGACAGGGGGCAAGGAGACCCAGTACTTC. Translated, it gives CASSERRTGGKETQYF.

V is TRBV29-1 and J is TRBJ2-1, with D unclear. The germline V and J ends were trimmed by 8 bases and 0 bases, with 14 bases remaining between them. The CDR3 contains 14 residues. Looked up from germline, CDR1 is SQVTM and CDR2 is ANQGSEA. CDR3 nucleotides: TGCAGCACCCAGGAGCAAAGCTCCTACAATGAGCAGTTCTTC. It translates to CSTQEQSSYNEQFF.

On this clone: An end of the junction does not agree with germline; a read error may underlie this. This CDR3 reads CASREGPNQPQHF. The DNA of the CDR3 is TGTGCCAGCAGGGAAGGACCAAATCAGCCCCAGCATTTT. The chain carries TRBV6-1 and TRBJ1-5; D ambiguous. The CDR3 is made up of 13 amino acids. The germline CDR1 and CDR2 sequences are MNHNS and SASEGT.

This clone was counted between two and nine times. The gene calls are TRBV19 and TRBJ2-1; 7 positions agree with TRBD1. Germline V gene lookup returns CDR1 LNHDA and CDR2 SQIVND (reference sequence). CDR3 length: 14 amino acids. The J segment lost 9 bases and the V segment lost 0 bases, leaving 5 bases of the junction unmatched. The CDR3 reads CASSIDFTGVEQFF. The CDR3 DNA is TGTGCCAGTAGTATAGATTTCACAGGGGTTGAGCAGTTCTTC.

This chain uses TRBV7-3 with TRBJ2-6; the D gene could be TRBD1 or TRBD2 (5 bases each). Trimming stripped 5 bases from V and 2 bases from J, with 7 bases between. The length of the CDR3 is 14 residues. From germline, CDR1 is SGHTA and CDR2 FQGTGA. CDR3 protein: CASSQGPGANVLTF. The DNA of the CDR3 is TGTGCCAGCAGCCAGGGACCTGGGGCCAACGTCCTGACTTTC.

V usage is TRBV30 and J usage is TRBJ1-1, with a tentative D call TRBD1 (5 bases). CDR3 size: 15 residues. Germline V gives CDR1 GTSNPN, CDR2 SVGIG (reference sequence). The V gene lost 0 bases and the J gene lost 0 bases, with 11 bases spanning the gap. The CDR3 nucleotides read TGTGCCTGGAGTGTACTTAGGGGCATGAACACTGAAGCTTTCTTT. Translating gives CAWSVLRGMNTEAFF.

The CDR3 DNA sequence: TGCGCCAGCAGCGATACTATTAAGGGGGCCAACGTCCTGACTTTC. Protein product: CASSDTIKGANVLTF. The chain links TRBV4-3 to TRBJ2-6; no clear D gene. Germline loops: CDR1 LGHNA, CDR2 YSLEER. The CDR3 sequence is 15 residues long. The germline V and J ends were trimmed by 5 bases and 4 bases, with 12 bases remaining between them.

J is TRBJ2-7 and V is TRBV29-1; D not resolved. CDR1 and CDR2 (germline): SQVTM, ANQGSEA. The V end lost 4 bases, the J end lost 1 base, and 11 bases lay between the germline ends. The CDR3 runs 13 residues. The CDR3 reads CSVVPVNSYEQYF. The CDR3 nucleotides are TGCAGCGTTGTTCCGGTTAATTCCTACGAGCAGTACTTC.

This clone has a handful of counts. The rearrangement uses TRBV19 and TRBJ2-3; 7 bases agree with TRBD2. The CDR3 sequence is 14 residues long. Losses at the gene ends were 3 bases for V and 5 bases for J; bases not matched to a gene: 5. Germline lookup yields CDR1 LNHDA and CDR2 SQIVND (reference sequence). The CDR3 is CASSIGTGGDTQYF. CDR3 sequence (DNA): TGTGCCAGTAGTATTGGGACGGGGGGAGATACGCAGTATTTT. Using reference TRBV19 and TRBJ2-3 for the parts outside the CDR3, the full variable domain is DGGITQSPKYLFRKEGQNVTLSCEQNLNHDAMYWYRQDPGQGLRLIYYSQIVNDFQKGDIAEGYSVSREKKESFPLTVTSAQKNPTAFYLCASSIGTGGDTQYFGPGTRLTVL.

There are a few counts of this clone. The chain couples TRBV11-1 to TRBJ1-1, with no clear D. Germline CDR1 reads SGHAT; CDR2 reads FQDESV (reference sequence). V was clipped by 5 bases and J by 0 bases, with 7 bases between them. CDR3 length equals 13 residues. CDR3 sequence reads: CASSTRMNTEAFF. The CDR3 DNA sequence: TGTGCCAGCAGCACACGTATGAACACTGAAGCTTTCTTT.

This chain links TRBV29-1 with TRBJ1-2; 7 bases line up with TRBD1. J was trimmed by 0 bases and V by 4 bases; bases with no gene match: 5. The CDR3 extends over 14 amino acids. Germline assignment: CDR1 SQVTM and CDR2 ANQGSEA. The CDR3 protein is CSVGSGTANYGYTF. In DNA, the CDR3 is TGCAGCGTTGGGTCCGGGACAGCTAACTATGGCTACACCTTC.

This chain joins TRBV30 and TRBJ1-4; D is perhaps TRBD1 (6 bases). Germline V gives CDR1 GTSNPN, CDR2 SVGIG (reference sequence). The V gene lost 0 bases and the J gene lost 4 bases, with 12 bases spanning the gap. The CDR3 is 15 residues long. CDR3: CAWSVSGTINEKLFF. For the CDR3, the DNA is TGTGCCTGGAGTGTAAGCGGGACAATTAATGAAAAACTGTTTTTT.

This clone was observed a few times. J is TRBJ2-1 and V is TRBV7-3; D not resolved. Germline V gives CDR1 SGHTA, CDR2 FQGTGA. Between the trimmed V and J ends, which lost 5 bases and 3 bases, there was a span of 8 bases. This CDR3 contains 13 residues. The CDR3 nucleotides read TGTGCCAGCAGCCCAGGCAGCTACAATGAGCAGTTCTTC. Amino acids: CASSPGSYNEQFF.

This clone was seen more than once but under ten times. The chain combines TRBV30 with TRBJ1-6; no reliable D call. Germline assignment: CDR1 GTSNPN and CDR2 SVGIG (reference sequence). The CDR3 is 13 residues long. The V end was cut by 2 bases, the J end by 0 bases, with 2 bases between. The CDR3 DNA reads as TGTGCCTGGAGTAGCTCCTATAATTCACCCCTCCACTTT. Translated: CAWSSSYNSPLHF.

This clone has only a few counts. V gene TRBV30 combines with J gene TRBJ2-1, with 7 bases aligning to TRBD2. The J segment lost 10 bases and the V segment lost 0 bases, leaving 9 bases of the junction unmatched. This CDR3 is 14 amino acids long. Germline V CDR1 and CDR2: GTSNPN, SVGIG (reference sequence). The CDR3 protein is CAWSVLAGEGEQFF. Here the CDR3 DNA reads TGTGCCTGGAGTGTACTGGCGGGGGAGGGAGAGCAGTTCTTC.

The J gene is TRBJ2-1, the V gene TRBV6-1, with D unresolved. The CDR3 extends over 14 amino acids. Germline lookup yields CDR1 MNHNS and CDR2 SASEGT. V was cut by 5 bases and J by 5 bases, with 13 bases left in between. The CDR3 DNA follows: TGTGCCAGCAGTCTCTACGACACTAACAATGAGCAGTTCTTC. Its protein is CASSLYDTNNEQFF.

This chain links TRBV15 with TRBJ2-5; D is undetermined. V shed 0 bases and J shed 5 bases, with 7 bases lying between them. CDR3 length: 13 amino acids. The germline CDR1 and CDR2 sequences are LNHNV and YYDKDF (reference sequence). CDR3 coding DNA: TGTGCCACCAGCAGAGATGTTGGGGAGACCCAGTACTTC. Its translation: CATSRDVGETQYF.

This rearrangement joins TRBV30 to TRBJ2-2; tentative D call: TRBD1 (6 bases). The CDR3 sequence is 13 residues long. Trimming took off 2 bases at V and 6 bases at J, with 10 bases between the two ends. CDR1 is GTSNPN, CDR2 SVGIG, per germline (reference sequence). CDR3 bases: TGTGCCTGGAGTCTGACAGGAGCCGGGGAGCTGTTTTTT. Protein: CAWSLTGAGELFF. The full variable domain, with the rest looked up from reference TRBV30 and TRBJ2-2, is SQTIHQWPATLVQPVGSPLSLECTVEGTSNPNLYWYRQAAGRGLQLLFYSVGIGQISSEVPQNLSASRPQDRQFILSSKKLLLSDSGFYLCAWSLTGAGELFFGEGSRLTVL.

The chain joins TRBV5-1 to TRBJ1-1; no definite D call. The V gene's germline CDR1 is SGHRS and CDR2 YFSETQ. The V end was cut by 0 bases, the J end by 0 bases, with 6 bases between. This CDR3 is 14 amino acids long. The CDR3 loop reads CASSLEPMNTEAFF. The DNA for the CDR3 is TGCGCCAGCAGCTTGGAGCCGATGAACACTGAAGCTTTCTTT.

The CDR3 DNA is TGTGCCAGCAGAGACAGGGTCAATCAGCCCCAGCATTTT. Translation gives CASRDRVNQPQHF. The rearrangement links TRBV27 to TRBJ1-5, with TRBD1 matching 7 bases. V was clipped by 6 bases and J by 3 bases; unmatched bases: 2. Per germline, CDR1 MNHEY and CDR2 SMNVEV (reference sequence). The CDR3 loop spans 13 amino acids.